The 27 T cell receptor beta chains in this list originate from one sample, sequenced in a study of cytomegalovirus exposure and HLA in healthy donors. Profiled with immunoSEQ multiplex PCR; TCRdb holds only in-frame clones, not every one. This table holds fewer than 150,000 clones, around four fifths found once. The specimen was PBMCs. The source is a young man in good health and CMV-seropositive.

V usage is TRBV2 and J usage is TRBJ2-1; TRBD1 matches 8 bases. Unmatched junction bases numbered 15, after V lost 11 bases and J lost 6 bases. The germline V gene has CDR1 SNHLY and CDR2 FYNNEI. CDR3 length: 15 amino acids. This CDR3 reads CAQRSRTGKSNEQFF. Here the CDR3 DNA reads TGTGCCCAGCGGTCGAGGACAGGGAAATCCAATGAGCAGTTCTTC.

This clone appeared once. V is TRBV19 and J is TRBJ2-7, with 10 bases lining up with TRBD2. The CDR3 is 15 residues long. Losses at the gene ends were 5 bases for V and 3 bases for J; bases not matched to a gene: 7. Germline CDR1 LNHDA, CDR2 SQIVND (reference sequence). The CDR3, as DNA: TGTGCCAGTAGTTCACCGGGACTAGCGCTCTACGAGCAGTACTTC. Protein: CASSSPGLALYEQYF.

The rearrangement links TRBV7-2 to TRBJ2-7; 7 bases are shared with TRBD2. CDR1 is SGHTA, CDR2 FQGNSA, per germline. This CDR3 comprises 15 residues. V shed 5 bases and J 0 bases; nucleotides not matched to a gene: 7. Here the CDR3 reads CASSPLAGVSYEQYF. CDR3 DNA: TGTGCCAGCAGCCCTCTGGCGGGGGTCTCCTACGAGCAGTACTTC.

This chain connects TRBV30 to TRBJ2-7; TRBD2 is a possible D gene (7 bases). This CDR3 has 13 residues. Trimming pared 0 bases from V and 7 bases from J, leaving 13 bases between. CDR1 GTSNPN and CDR2 SVGIG come from the germline V gene (reference sequence). The CDR3 DNA is TGTGCCTGGAGTGTACTTAGGGGGGGGGAGCAGTACTTC. This gives the protein CAWSVLRGGEQYF.

V and J are TRBV6-5 and TRBJ1-2; D ambiguous. Trimming cost V 5 bases and J 8 bases, with 21 bases left between them. This CDR3 contains 15 residues. Germline V gene data show CDR1 as MNHEY and CDR2 as SVGAGI. This CDR3 is CASSNPEKGLEGYTF. CDR3 nucleotide sequence: TGTGCCAGCAGTAATCCCGAAAAAGGTCTGGAGGGCTACACCTTC.

The chain has TRBV18 and TRBJ1-1, with 8 nucleotides matching TRBD1. Trimming removed 0 bases from V and 5 bases from J; junction bases left unmatched: 8. Germline CDR1 KGHSH, CDR2 LQKENI. The CDR3 extends over 16 amino acids. The CDR3 bases are TGTGCCAGCTCACCACCGTCGCAGGGGGCGGGAACTGAAGCTTTCTTT. This gives the protein CASSPPSQGAGTEAFF.

This clone turned up a few times. Other DNA sequences in the same sample also yield this CDR3. The chain uses TRBV18 and TRBJ1-2; tentative D call: TRBD1 (5 bases). This CDR3 comprises 13 residues. Germline V lookup: CDR1 KGHSH, CDR2 LQKENI. The germline V and J ends were trimmed by 3 bases and 4 bases, with 9 bases remaining between them. The CDR3 loop is CASSPSDSYGYTF. The CDR3 nucleotides are TGTGCCAGCTCACCTTCTGACAGCTATGGCTACACCTTC.

This clone was recorded many times. The chain combines TRBV2 with TRBJ2-7; 9 bases map to TRBD2. V trimming: 6 bases; J trimming: 1 base; junction bases outside the gene matches: 13. Germline V CDR1 and CDR2: SNHLY, FYNNEI. This CDR3 is 17 amino acids long. For the CDR3, the DNA is TGTGCCAGCAGCGAATTTTCTTTAGCGGGGGTTTCCTACGAGCAGTACTTC. Protein product: CASSEFSLAGVSYEQYF.

V and J are TRBV14 and TRBJ2-2; the match to TRBD2 covers 8 bases. The CDR3 totals 17 residues. Germline-derived CDR1 and CDR2 are SGHDN and FVKESK. V shed 3 bases and J 2 bases; nucleotides not matched to a gene: 8. For the CDR3, the DNA is TGTGCCAGCAGCCAGGACCTTAGCGGGGAAAACACCGGGGAGCTGTTTTTT. Residues: CASSQDLSGENTGELFF.

The gene calls are TRBV12-5 and TRBJ1-2; D unclear. Germline loops: CDR1 LGHNT, CDR2 FRNRAP. V gave up 0 bases and J gave up 4 bases, with 9 bases separating them. CDR3 length: 14 residues. The CDR3 is CASGLVSGSYGYTF. The CDR3 DNA follows: TGTGCTAGTGGTTTGGTATCGGGGTCCTATGGCTACACCTTC.

The V gene is TRBV25-1, the J gene TRBJ2-5; 14 bases align to TRBD2. V lost 6 bases, J lost 5 bases, and 8 bases stayed unmatched. The CDR3 sequence is 16 residues long. Germline CDR1 MGHDK, CDR2 SYGVNS. CDR3 amino acids: CASSARLAGGRETQYF. Here the CDR3 DNA reads TGTGCCAGCAGCGCCCGACTAGCGGGAGGGCGGGAGACCCAGTACTTC. Based on the CDR3 plus reference TRBV25-1 and TRBJ2-5, the full variable domain is EADIYQTPRYLVIGTGKKITLECSQTMGHDKMYWYQQDPGMELHLIHYSYGVNSTEKGDLSSESTVSRIRTEHFPLTLESARPSHTSQYLCASSARLAGGRETQYFGPGTRLLVL.

On this clone: The same CDR3 also results from other DNA sequences found in this sample. The chain joins TRBV10-1 to TRBJ1-1; no reliable D call. V lost 0 bases and J 4 bases, leaving 9 bases between the germline ends. The CDR3 spans 14 residues. Germline CDR1 and CDR2: WNHNN and SYGVQD (reference sequence). The CDR3 protein is CASSESGGGTEAFF. The CDR3 DNA sequence: TGCGCCAGCAGTGAGTCCGGCGGTGGCACTGAAGCTTTCTTT.

The chain carries TRBV25-1 and TRBJ1-1; 7 bases are a match to TRBD1. The CDR3 sequence is 13 residues long. V trimming: 8 bases; J trimming: 1 base; junction bases outside the gene matches: 4. Looked up from germline, CDR1 is MGHDK and CDR2 is SYGVNS. The CDR3 DNA reads TGTGCCAGCCTAGGGGGCGGGAACACTGAAGCTTTCTTT. Protein sequence: CASLGGGNTEAFF. Full variable domain (missing parts from reference TRBV25-1 and TRBJ1-1): EADIYQTPRYLVIGTGKKITLECSQTMGHDKMYWYQQDPGMELHLIHYSYGVNSTEKGDLSSESTVSRIRTEHFPLTLESARPSHTSQYLCASLGGGNTEAFFGQGTRLTVV.

The rearrangement uses TRBV6-5 and TRBJ1-4, with 11 positions matching TRBD1. The CDR3 totals 15 residues. V gave up 2 bases and J gave up 8 bases; unmatched junction bases: 4. Germline V gene sequence: CDR1 MNHEY, CDR2 SVGAGI. The CDR3 loop reads CASSYGQGAGEKLFF. CDR3 DNA sequence: TGTGCCAGCAGTTACGGACAGGGGGCAGGCGAAAAACTGTTTTTT.

The V and J genes are TRBV6-1 and TRBJ1-2; D remains ambiguous. V dropped 5 bases and J dropped 2 bases, with 6 bases sitting between them. The CDR3 is 12 residues long. Germline CDR1 is MNHNS and CDR2 is SASEGT. Here the CDR3 reads CASSFQNYGYTF. The CDR3, as DNA: TGTGCCAGCAGTTTCCAGAACTATGGCTACACCTTC.

The rearrangement joins TRBV27 to TRBJ2-1; 12 bases are a match to TRBD2. V was clipped by 4 bases and J by 8 bases; unmatched bases: 21. Per germline, CDR1 MNHEY and CDR2 SMNVEV (reference sequence). CDR3 size: 20 residues. The chain's CDR3 is CASSSSRASGRAGMSHEQFF. The CDR3 DNA reads as TGTGCCAGCAGTTCCTCGCGGGCTAGCGGGAGGGCCGGGATGAGCCATGAGCAGTTCTTC.

The J gene is TRBJ1-4, the V gene TRBV2; 7 nucleotides line up with TRBD1. Trimming at V came to 8 bases and at J to 8 bases, leaving 8 bases not matched to a gene. This CDR3 has 13 residues. Per the germline V gene, CDR1 is SNHLY and CDR2 is FYNNEI. Here the CDR3 DNA reads TGTGCCAGCTTGAGGGACAGCCAAGAAAAACTGTTTTTT. Encoded protein: CASLRDSQEKLFF.

This chain connects TRBV4-1 to TRBJ1-2; 8 bases map to TRBD1. There are 15 residues in the CDR3. The trim removed 3 bases at V and 7 bases at J, leaving 10 bases unmatched. Germline V gene sequence: CDR1 MGHRA, CDR2 YSYEKL. CDR3 bases: TGCGCCAGCAGCCAGGGGACAGACAGGGGATCTGGCTACACCTTC. It yields the protein CASSQGTDRGSGYTF.

This chain uses TRBV5-1 with TRBJ1-1, with a possible D match to TRBD1 (5 bases). V lost 4 bases, J lost 10 bases, and 14 bases lay in between. The CDR3 consists of 12 residues. CDR1 SGHRS and CDR2 YFSETQ come from the germline V gene. The CDR3 DNA reads TGCGCCAGCAGCATAGGTACAGGCGGAGCTTTCTTT. Encoded protein: CASSIGTGGAFF.

V and J are TRBV2 and TRBJ1-2, with D unresolved. The CDR3 length is 13 residues. V lost 3 bases and J 6 bases, leaving 11 bases between the germline ends. The germline V gene encodes CDR1 SNHLY and CDR2 FYNNEI. CDR3 in DNA: TGTGCCAGCAGTGAGTGGGCCAGGAATGGCTACACCTTC. It encodes CASSEWARNGYTF.

This sequence joins TRBV5-1 and TRBJ2-1; 7 bases match TRBD1. The CDR3 runs 14 residues. CDR1 is SGHRS, CDR2 YFSETQ, per germline. V shed 7 bases and J 8 bases; nucleotides not matched to a gene: 12. The CDR3 loop reads CASGTRGQGDEQFF. The CDR3 DNA reads as TGCGCCAGCGGGACAAGGGGGCAGGGAGATGAGCAGTTCTTC.

The chain couples TRBV2 to TRBJ1-4, with D maybe TRBD1 (6 bases). Germline CDR1 SNHLY, CDR2 FYNNEI. Trimming stripped 5 bases from V and 8 bases from J, with 24 bases between. The CDR3 length is 17 residues. The DNA for the CDR3 is TGTGCCAGCAGTCAAAGGGGATTTGGGCAGGGGAAGGAAAAACTGTTTTTT. This codes for CASSQRGFGQGKEKLFF.

CDR3 loop: CASSLDSSGNTIYF. The CDR3 bases are TGTGCCAGCAGTTTGGACAGCTCTGGAAACACCATATATTTT. The rearrangement joins TRBV2 to TRBJ1-3; weak D call: TRBD1 (6 bases). V lost 5 bases and J 0 bases, leaving 8 bases between the germline ends. The length of the CDR3 is 14 residues. Germline CDR1 SNHLY, CDR2 FYNNEI.

The rearrangement links TRBV23-1 to TRBJ1-2; the match to TRBD1 covers 7 bases. TRBV23-1 is filed as an ORF, its function uncertain. With V trimmed by 3 bases and J by 4 bases, 14 bases remained unmatched. The CDR3 has 17 amino acids. CDR3: CASSHEKVEPGGYGYTF. For the CDR3, the DNA is TGCGCCAGCAGTCACGAAAAGGTGGAGCCAGGGGGCTATGGCTACACCTTC.

The CDR3 loop reads CASSPDPKGGAETQYF. Here the CDR3 DNA reads TGTGCCAGCAGTCCAGACCCCAAGGGGGGGGCGGAGACCCAGTACTTC. The V call is TRBV25-1, the J call TRBJ2-5, with a weak D call TRBD2 (7 bases). V was shortened by 5 bases and J by 5 bases, with 21 bases between the two germline ends. The CDR3 has 16 residues. Looked up from germline, CDR1 is MGHDK and CDR2 is SYGVNS.

The V and J genes are TRBV6-1 and TRBJ2-7; maybe TRBD2 (5 bases). The V gene lost 6 bases and the J gene lost 2 bases, with 14 bases spanning the gap. CDR3 length: 14 residues. Germline CDR1 is MNHNS and CDR2 is SASEGT. CDR3 sequence reads: CASRFGFGTYEQYF. DNA of the CDR3: TGTGCCAGCAGGTTCGGGTTCGGGACCTACGAGCAGTACTTC.

The chain joins TRBV5-4 to TRBJ1-2; 9 bases are shared with TRBD1. V shed 5 bases and J 0 bases; nucleotides not matched to a gene: 5. The CDR3 runs to 15 residues. Germline V gives CDR1 SGHNT, CDR2 YYREEE (reference sequence). The CDR3 here is CASSPGTGTNYGYTF. DNA for the CDR3: TGTGCCAGCAGTCCCGGGACAGGGACTAACTATGGCTACACCTTC.